This T cell receptor (beta chain) was documented in a study of patients and donors after allogeneic stem cell transplantation. This clonotype was picked up many times. The germline CDR1 and CDR2 sequences are ENHRY and SYGVKD. This CDR3 contains 14 residues. The V end lost 2 bases, the J end lost 1 base, and 8 bases lay between the germline ends. TCRdb re-called the RT-PCR reads through MiXCR, storing one row per CDR3 protein. The sample holds about 410,000 distinct CDR3 sequences, approximately 16% seen once. The sample was blood, either unsorted or a sorted T cell fraction (not recorded which). J is TRBJ2-5 and V is TRBV10-3; D unclear. This TCR was recovered from a human donor who was either an allogeneic HSCT recipient or a stem cell or donor lymphocyte infusion donor (not recorded which). It is not recorded whose cells these are; they may come from a transplant donor. This chain's CDR3 is CAISELRPQETQYF. The CDR3 coding sequence is TGTGCCATCAGTGAGCTCCGACCCCAAGAGACCCAGTACTTC.